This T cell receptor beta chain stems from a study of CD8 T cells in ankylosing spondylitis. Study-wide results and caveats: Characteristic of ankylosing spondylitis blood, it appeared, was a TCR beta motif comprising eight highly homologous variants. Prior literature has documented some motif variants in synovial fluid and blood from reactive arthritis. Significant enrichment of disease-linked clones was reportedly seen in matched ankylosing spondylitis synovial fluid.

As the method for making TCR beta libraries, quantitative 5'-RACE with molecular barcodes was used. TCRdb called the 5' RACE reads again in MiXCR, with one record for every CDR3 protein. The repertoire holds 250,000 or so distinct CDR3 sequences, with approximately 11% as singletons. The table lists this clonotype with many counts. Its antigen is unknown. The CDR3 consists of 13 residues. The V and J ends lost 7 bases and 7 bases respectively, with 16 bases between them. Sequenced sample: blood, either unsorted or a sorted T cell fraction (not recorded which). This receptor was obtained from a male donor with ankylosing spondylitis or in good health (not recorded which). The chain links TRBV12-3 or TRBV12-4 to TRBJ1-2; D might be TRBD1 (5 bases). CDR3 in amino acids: CASNDPGSAGYTF. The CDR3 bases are TGTGCCAGCAACGACCCAGGGTCTGCTGGCTACACCTTC.